These T cell receptor beta chains were read from a single sample in a study of blood T cell repertoires in COVID-19. Measured with immunoSEQ multiplex PCR; TCRdb has only the in-frame clones, and not every one. The sample holds about 170,000 clones; approximately 90% are singletons and the top ten take roughly 2%. The sample comprised peripheral blood. These TCRs come from a man in his fifties or sixties who had recovered from COVID-19. The CDR3 runs from the conserved cysteine through the conserved F or W.

>TRBJ1-2|TRBV25-1
CASRDITSYGYTF
>TRBJ1-1|TRBV21-1
CASSKGRDGGNTEAFF
>TRBJ1-4|TRBV2
CASKGAVATNEKLFF
>TRBJ1-5|TRBV18
CASSGESNQPQHF
>TRBJ1-5|TRBV5-6
CASSSYGQGTVQPQHF
>TRBJ1-1|TRBV6-2/TRBV6-3
CASSSNRGWGTEAFF
>TRBJ2-7|TRBV27
CASSLGNGGARYEQYF
>TRBJ2-7|TRBV27
CASSQAGTGKYEQYF
>TRBJ2-1|TRBV11-3
CASSSGQGNNNEQFF
>TRBJ2-1|TRBV7-8
CASSLQGYNEQFF
>TRBJ2-1|TRBV4-3
CASSQEARGGDEQFF
>TRBJ2-1|TRBV25-1
CASSDTYRGKQFF
>TRBJ2-7|TRBV27
CASSPSLYEQYF
>TRBJ2-2|TRBV5-4
CASSSGQGLLNTGELFF
>TRBJ2-1|TRBV6-5
CASSSSTGGSEQFF
>TRBJ1-5|TRBV10-3
CAISAGQGSSNQPQHF
>TRBJ1-3|TRBV7-9
CASSPGQGEYTIYF
>TRBJ1-2|TRBV5-1
CASSLAANPNYGYTF
>TRBJ1-2|TRBV28
CASSGLLIRGTF
>TRBJ1-5|TRBV6-2/TRBV6-3
CASSPGQGVSNQPQHF
>TRBJ2-2|TRBV7-6
CASSLARRANTGELFF
>TRBJ2-5|TRBV15
CATSIQQGTETQYF
>TRBJ2-1|TRBV7-9
CASSMTVDNEQFF
>TRBJ1-4|TRBV14
CASSQERGRDEKLFF
>TRBJ1-3|TRBV4-3
CASSQVFQGSSGNTIYF
>TRBJ1-3|TRBV30
CAWIPGNTIYF
>TRBJ1-2|TRBV5-6
CASSLEGASYGYTF
>TRBJ2-3|TRBV5-1
CASSLDLAGALSTDTQYF
>TRBJ2-1|TRBV5-1
CASSLRSSGTYNEQFF
>TRBJ2-6|TRBV10-3
CAIRPGTGASGANVLTF
>TRBJ2-1|TRBV5-4
CASSSPGGDNEQFF
>TRBJ2-7|TRBV28
CASSLLRGGRDEQYF
>TRBJ2-5|TRBV28
CATWGPQETQYF
>TRBJ1-5|TRBV28
CASTRVGASGQPQHF
>TRBJ1-1|TRBV7-9
CASSSDRVNTEAFF
>TRBJ2-5|TRBV5-4
CASSPKGYQETQYF
>TRBJ1-5|TRBV24-1
CATSDSGQGAHSNQPQHF
>TRBJ1-2|TRBV10-2
CASSEGQGFVYGYTF
>TRBJ2-1|TRBV5-1
CASSNAGTGHNEQFF
>TRBJ1-5|TRBV5-1
CASSLGGQGKPQHF
>TRBJ2-3|TRBV5-1
CASSRETGVGTDTQYF
>TRBJ2-2|TRBV29-1
CSVERSGDYTGELFF
>TRBJ1-5|TRBV5-1
CASSLKGEPNQPQHF
>TRBJ1-6|TRBV18
CASSPGQGNSPLHF
>TRBJ2-7|TRBV27
CASRIDSRSYEQYF
>TRBJ1-5|TRBV27
CASSPDSFRNQPQHF
>TRBJ2-3|TRBV6-5
CASSLAGRTDTQYF
>TRBJ2-1|TRBV4-3
CASSQDGTSGGNEQFF
>TRBJ2-5|TRBV7-7
CASSYGPPGQPRGETQYF
>TRBJ1-2|TRBV7-2
CASSSPTGAQGLPNYGYTF
>TRBJ1-2|TRBV27
CASSSPGGGTSRGYTF
>TRBJ1-6|TRBV18
CASSPPAGPSPLHF
>TRBJ2-2|TRBV5-4
CASSLTSGSNGELFF
>TRBJ2-7|TRBV11-2
CASSPTGGTYEQYF
>TRBJ2-1|TRBV18
CASSPTTGVVNEQFF
>TRBJ1-4|TRBV2
CASTKLGLANEKLFF
>TRBJ2-7|TRBV7-6
CASSSGLAGVGEQYF